A selection of T cell receptor beta chains follows, all from one sample in a study of blood T cell repertoires in COVID-19. The table came from immunoSEQ multiplex PCR; TCRdb's copy has only in-frame clones and leaves some out. The sample includes around 20,000 clones, about 90% of them seen just once. The specimen sequenced was peripheral blood. The receptors originated from a human donor in a cohort sampled during active COVID-19. CDR3s include the opening cysteine and the closing phenylalanine or tryptophan. The D gene is left open where the match is weak. Rows may omit the clone size; those that give it use once, few, many or a size class.

j_call clone_size v_call d_call cdr3_aa cdr3_nt
TRBJ2-2 NA TRBV5-4 TRBD2 CASSLGGVAGQNTGELFF TGTGCCAGCAGCTTGGGTGGGGTAGCGGGGCAGAACACCGGGGAGCTGTTTTTT
TRBJ2-5 NA TRBV2 TRBD1 CASHRGEETQYF TGTGCCAGCCACAGGGGCGAGGAGACCCAGTACTTC
TRBJ1-1 NA TRBV7-9 NA CASSLGASNTEAFF TGTGCCAGCAGCCTGGGGGCATCGAACACTGAAGCTTTCTTT
TRBJ2-2 NA TRBV7-3 NA CASSQQGPSVPGELFF TGTGCCAGCAGCCAGCAGGGGCCGTCCGTCCCCGGGGAGCTGTTTTTT
TRBJ2-3 NA TRBV28 NA CASSLPRDTQYF TGTGCCAGCAGTCTCCCGAGGGATACGCAGTATTTT
TRBJ2-5 NA TRBV2 TRBD2 CASSALAGGRETQYF TGTGCCAGCAGTGCCTTAGCGGGGGGGCGGGAGACCCAGTACTTC
TRBJ2-1 NA TRBV9 TRBD2 CASSLTSGSDNEQFF TGTGCCAGCAGCCTTACTAGCGGGAGCGACAATGAGCAGTTCTTC
TRBJ2-2 NA TRBV18 NA CASSSTGSGGELFF TGTGCCAGCTCATCAACAGGGTCTGGAGGGGAGCTGTTTTTT
TRBJ2-2 NA TRBV7-2 NA CASSYNTGELFF TGTGCCAGCAGCTACAATACCGGGGAGCTGTTTTTT
TRBJ1-2 NA TRBV4-3 NA CASSQEVGQKSGYTF TGCGCCAGCAGCCAAGAGGTTGGACAGAAGTCGGGCTACACCTTC
TRBJ1-6 NA TRBV12-5 TRBD1 CASGLDGTGHSPLHF TGTGCTAGTGGTTTAGACGGGACAGGGCATTCACCCCTCCACTTT
TRBJ2-5 once TRBV5-1 TRBD1 CASSAGQGIETQYF TGCGCCAGCAGCGCGGGACAGGGCATTGAGACCCAGTACTTC
TRBJ2-2 few TRBV2 TRBD1 CASSDYRGAGELFF TGTGCCAGCAGTGATTACAGGGGGGCCGGGGAGCTGTTTTTT
TRBJ2-3 once TRBV5-4 TRBD2 CASSSLAKEGDTQYF TGTGCCAGCAGTTCACTAGCGAAGGAGGGGGATACGCAGTATTTT
TRBJ2-3 NA TRBV10-1 NA CASSESTLYTQYF TGCGCCAGCAGTGAGTCCACTTTGTATACGCAGTATTTT
TRBJ1-3 NA TRBV7-9 NA CASSSQGLSGNTIYF TGTGCCAGCAGCTCACAGGGTCTCTCTGGAAACACCATATATTTT
TRBJ1-2 NA TRBV7-2 NA CASSLVRPENGYTF TGTGCCAGCAGCTTAGTCAGGCCTGAAAATGGCTACACCTTC
TRBJ2-1 NA TRBV29-1 NA CSVELRGLYNEQFF TGCAGCGTTGAACTACGGGGTCTATACAATGAGCAGTTCTTC
TRBJ1-5 NA TRBV19 NA CASSIEGRQPQHF TGTGCCAGTAGTATAGAGGGGAGGCAGCCCCAGCATTTT
TRBJ2-1 NA TRBV27 TRBD2 CASRASGGNEQFF TGTGCCAGCAGGGCTAGCGGCGGCAATGAGCAGTTCTTC
TRBJ1-1 once TRBV5-6 NA CASSLYNMNTEAFF TGTGCCAGCAGCTTATACAACATGAACACTGAAGCTTTCTTT
TRBJ2-5 NA TRBV5-1 TRBD2 CASSFLAGGRETQYF TGCGCCAGCAGCTTCTTAGCGGGGGGGCGAGAGACCCAGTACTTC
TRBJ1-1 NA TRBV19 TRBD1 CASRVMRGRGSLNTEAFF TGTGCCAGTAGGGTGATGAGGGGCAGGGGGAGCTTGAACACTGAAGCTTTCTTT
TRBJ2-3 NA TRBV9 NA CASSVAVSTDTQYF TGTGCCAGCAGCGTTGCGGTCTCCACAGATACGCAGTATTTT
TRBJ2-1 NA TRBV5-1 NA CASSLWGRPNEQFF TGCGCCAGCAGCTTGTGGGGCCGCCCAAATGAGCAGTTCTTC
TRBJ2-1 NA TRBV11-3 TRBD2 CASSRERGPGGEQFF TGTGCCAGCAGCCGGGAGCGGGGGCCGGGGGGTGAGCAGTTCTTC
TRBJ1-6 NA TRBV9 NA CASKRGRGNSPLHF TGTGCCAGCAAGAGAGGCAGGGGAAATTCACCCCTCCACTTT
TRBJ2-3 NA TRBV9 NA CASSPERLGGSDTQYF TGTGCCAGCAGCCCAGAAAGACTGGGCGGGTCAGATACGCAGTATTTT
TRBJ1-2 NA TRBV20-1 TRBD1 CSASHTGEFYGYTF TGCAGTGCTAGTCATACAGGGGAATTCTATGGCTACACCTTC
TRBJ2-3 NA TRBV7-9 TRBD2 CASSGDSWFRTSGKQTDTQYF TGTGCCAGCAGCGGGGATAGCTGGTTTAGGACTAGCGGCAAACAGACAGATACGCAGTATTTT
TRBJ1-5 NA TRBV4-3 NA CASSQDFGRVDQPQHF TGCGCCAGCAGCCAAGATTTTGGCAGGGTGGATCAGCCCCAGCATTTT
TRBJ1-1 NA TRBV7-3 TRBD1 CASSPGTGGEAFF TGTGCCAGCAGCCCAGGGACAGGCGGTGAAGCTTTCTTT
TRBJ1-3 NA TRBV6-5 NA CASSYPPGRGNTIYF TGTGCCAGCAGTTACCCCCCTGGGCGAGGAAACACCATATATTTT
TRBJ1-2 NA TRBV18 TRBD1 CASSPQGVTEHTF TGTGCCAGCTCACCGCAGGGGGTGACAGAACACACCTTC
TRBJ1-3 NA TRBV6-1 NA CASSEGSYLSSGNTIYF TGTGCCAGCAGTGAAGGGTCCTACTTAAGCTCTGGAAACACCATATATTTT
TRBJ2-7 NA TRBV4-2 TRBD1 CASSQDFTGTGYEQYF TGTGCCAGCAGCCAAGATTTCACGGGGACAGGTTACGAGCAGTACTTC
TRBJ2-5 NA TRBV5-4 TRBD2 CASRKSGSETQYF TGTGCCAGCCGGAAAAGCGGGAGCGAGACCCAGTACTTC
TRBJ2-7 NA TRBV27 NA CASSPGLGDSVYEQYF TGTGCCAGCTCCCCCGGGTTGGGGGACTCCGTCTACGAGCAGTACTTC
TRBJ2-3 NA TRBV7-2 NA CASSLGFQDTQYF TGTGCCAGCAGCTTAGGGTTCCAGGATACGCAGTATTTT
TRBJ2-1 NA TRBV6-2/TRBV6-3 TRBD2 CASSYPSTSGKSNEQFF TGTGCCAGCAGTTACCCCTCGACTAGCGGGAAAAGCAATGAGCAGTTCTTC
TRBJ2-1 NA TRBV24-1 TRBD1 CATGQGDNEQFF TGTGCCACCGGACAGGGGGACAATGAGCAGTTCTTC
TRBJ2-1 NA TRBV19 NA CASSIAGDEQFF TGTGCCAGTAGTATAGCCGGGGATGAGCAGTTCTTC
TRBJ2-1 few TRBV6-4 NA CASSAREASEQFF TGTGCCAGCAGTGCCCGGGAAGCGTCAGAGCAGTTCTTC